The clone carrying this T cell receptor beta chain showed up just a few times. Antigen: not known. The entry originates in a study of CD8 T cells in ankylosing spondylitis. Molecular-barcoded quantitative 5'-RACE produced these TCR beta libraries. Via MiXCR, TCRdb re-called the 5' RACE reads, giving one row per CDR3 protein. Of a few hundred thousand distinct CDR3 sequences listed, more than 15% are singletons. Study-level results: A TCR beta motif of 7 to 9 highly homologous variants seemed to mark ankylosing spondylitis blood. Significant enrichment of disease-linked clones was reported in matched ankylosing spondylitis synovial fluid.

This CDR3 has 15 residues. Trimming stripped 6 bases from V and 0 bases from J, with 14 bases between. The TCR sequence derives from a male donor with ankylosing spondylitis. Sequencing was carried out using blood, either unsorted or a sorted T cell fraction (not recorded which). This chain connects TRBV12-3 or TRBV12-4 to TRBJ1-2; no clear D. In DNA, the CDR3 is TGTGCCAGCAGCTACCCAGCTTCCTCTAACTATGGCTACACCTTC. Its translation: CASSYPASSNYGYTF.